A single sample is the source of the 30 T cell receptor beta chains below, sequenced in a study of blood T cell repertoires in COVID-19. Generated by immunoSEQ multiplex PCR, the TCRdb table keeps only in-frame clones and is missing some. The table has some 200,000 clones, more than 80% seen once. Sequencing was performed on PBMCs or T cells enriched from blood (not recorded which). All receptors derive from a woman in her thirties or forties with acute COVID-19.

This clone was detected once. V is TRBV2 and J is TRBJ1-1; D possibly corresponds to TRBD1 (6 bases). The germline CDR1 and CDR2 sequences are SNHLY and FYNNEI. The ends were cut back, 0 bases at V and 5 bases at J, with 10 bases in the middle. The CDR3 runs 14 residues. Here the CDR3 DNA reads TGTGCCAGCAGTGAAGCCACAGGGCGGACTGAAGCTTTCTTT. The encoded protein is CASSEATGRTEAFF.

The CDR3 loop is CASSLSTGARDYGYTF. The CDR3 DNA follows: TGTGCCAGCAGCTTATCCACAGGGGCGCGGGACTATGGCTACACCTTC. J is TRBJ1-2 and V is TRBV7-2, with 7 bases aligning to TRBD1. The ends lost 2 bases at V and 3 bases at J; junction bases unmatched: 9. Germline assignment: CDR1 SGHTA and CDR2 FQGNSA. This CDR3 contains 16 residues.

V usage is TRBV12-1 and J usage is TRBJ2-7; TRBD2, the table's D call, lacks a check against the DNA. TRBV12-1 is recorded as a pseudogene. This CDR3 spans 13 amino acids. The CDR3 spells CASSFAQGGEQYF. The CDR3, as DNA: TGTGCCAGCAGCTTTGCGCAAGGAGGCGAGCAGTACTTC.

The chain links TRBV6-2 or TRBV6-3 to TRBJ2-7; D possibly corresponds to TRBD2 (5 bases). Deletions cut 4 bases from V and 3 bases from J, with 13 bases between. This CDR3 region has 14 residues. Germline CDR1 and CDR2: MNHEY and SVGEGT. The CDR3 DNA is TGTGCCAGCAGTTCTCCGCGGACTGGCTACGAGCAGTACTTC. It specifies CASSSPRTGYEQYF.

This chain connects TRBV5-1 to TRBJ2-3, with 12 bases matching TRBD2. The CDR3 length is 15 residues. Germline V lookup: CDR1 SGHRS, CDR2 YFSETQ. V gave up 4 bases and J gave up 6 bases; unmatched junction bases: 6. Here the CDR3 DNA reads TGCGCCAGCAGCACCTGGACTAGCGGGGCCGATACGCAGTATTTT. It encodes CASSTWTSGADTQYF.

The chain couples TRBV19 to TRBJ1-2; no firm D call. Germline assignment: CDR1 LNHDA and CDR2 SQIVND (reference sequence). Trimming pared 3 bases from V and 5 bases from J, leaving 10 bases between. CDR3 length equals 13 residues. The CDR3 nucleotides read TGTGCCAGTAGTATTATCCACACATATGGCTACACCTTC. It translates to CASSIIHTYGYTF.

In this sample, this clone turned up once. This chain joins TRBV18 and TRBJ1-1; possible D gene TRBD1, 5 bases. V was pared by 5 bases and J by 1 base, with 17 bases between. Germline CDR1 is KGHSH and CDR2 is LQKENI. The CDR3 runs 16 residues. This chain's CDR3 is CASSAETPGPNTEAFF. CDR3 DNA sequence: TGTGCCAGCTCAGCGGAAACTCCAGGGCCGAACACTGAAGCTTTCTTT.

This clone was counted a single time. J is TRBJ1-1 and V is TRBV5-5, with 10 bases matching TRBD1. The trim removed 0 bases at V and 4 bases at J, leaving 9 bases unmatched. This CDR3 has 17 amino acids. Germline V gene data show CDR1 as SGHKS and CDR2 as YYEKEE (reference sequence). As DNA, the CDR3 is TGTGCCAGCAGCTTGGAGGGACAGGGGTTTTGGGTCACTGAAGCTTTCTTT. It specifies CASSLEGQGFWVTEAFF.

The rearrangement links TRBV13 to TRBJ1-1; 7 nucleotides match TRBD1. The V and J ends lost 5 bases and 4 bases, in that order; junction bases with no gene match: 7. CDR3 size: 14 residues. The germline gives CDR1 PRHDT, CDR2 FYEKMQ (reference sequence). CDR3 DNA: TGTGCCAGCAGCGTACGACAGGGTGTCACTGAAGCTTTCTTT. Protein: CASSVRQGVTEAFF. Full variable domain (missing parts from reference TRBV13 and TRBJ1-1): AAGVIQSPRHLIKEKRETATLKCYPIPRHDTVYWYQQGPGQDPQFLISFYEKMQSDKGSIPDRFSAQQFSDYHSELNMSSLELGDSALYFCASSVRQGVTEAFFGQGTRLTVV.

The chain combines TRBV4-1 with TRBJ2-5; 10 bases match TRBD2. V was pared by 3 bases and J by 2 bases, with 3 bases of the junction left unmatched. The germline gives CDR1 MGHRA, CDR2 YSYEKL. This CDR3 comprises 15 residues. CDR3 protein: CASSHLAGEQETQYF. The DNA for the CDR3 is TGCGCCAGCAGCCACCTAGCGGGGGAACAAGAGACCCAGTACTTC.

The chain has TRBV30 and TRBJ1-1; the D gene is possibly TRBD1 (6 bases). The V and J ends lost 1 base and 3 bases respectively, with 9 bases between them. CDR1 and CDR2 from the germline V gene are GTSNPN and SVGIG (reference sequence). This CDR3 is 13 amino acids long. This CDR3 is CAWSEGGYTEAFF. The DNA of the CDR3 is TGTGCCTGGAGTGAGGGGGGGTACACTGAAGCTTTCTTT.

V is TRBV18 and J is TRBJ1-1; D possibly corresponds to TRBD1 (6 bases). V lost 4 bases to trimming and J lost 6 bases, with 9 bases between them. CDR1 is KGHSH, CDR2 LQKENI, per germline. This CDR3 comprises 12 residues. The CDR3 sequence is CASSQTGSEAFF. As DNA, the CDR3 is TGTGCCAGCTCACAGACAGGTTCTGAAGCTTTCTTT.

The chain carries TRBV4-3 and TRBJ1-6; D is undetermined. This CDR3 has 14 amino acids. Looked up from germline, CDR1 is LGHNA and CDR2 is YSLEER. Trimming took off 1 base at V and 9 bases at J, with 10 bases between the two ends. The CDR3 spells CASSQVEGTSPLHF. CDR3 sequence (DNA): TGCGCCAGCAGCCAAGTCGAGGGTACTTCACCCCTCCACTTT.

V and J are TRBV5-1 and TRBJ1-1, with 8 bases that match TRBD1. CDR1 and CDR2 (germline): SGHRS, YFSETQ. J was trimmed by 1 base and V by 5 bases; bases with no gene match: 13. The CDR3 extends over 17 amino acids. CDR3 region: CASRLITRGLSNTEAFF. In DNA form, the CDR3 reads TGCGCCAGCAGACTAATTACCAGGGGGCTATCGAACACTGAAGCTTTCTTT. Full variable domain (outside the CDR3, taken from reference TRBV5-1 and TRBJ1-1): KAGVTQTPRYLIKTRGQQVTLSCSPISGHRSVSWYQQTPGQGLQFLFEYFSETQRNKGNFPGRFSGRQFSNSRSEMNVSTLELGDSALYLCASRLITRGLSNTEAFFGQGTRLTVV.

The chain joins TRBV7-8 to TRBJ1-1; 9 positions agree with TRBD1. The ends lost 3 bases at V and 8 bases at J; junction bases unmatched: 7. Germline V CDR1 and CDR2: SGHVS, FQNEAQ. This CDR3 has 14 amino acids. CDR3 in amino acids: CASSFGQGSREAFF. The DNA of the CDR3 is TGTGCCAGCAGCTTCGGACAGGGGAGCAGAGAAGCTTTCTTT.

The chain carries TRBV2 and TRBJ2-5, with a weak D call TRBD1 (5 bases). CDR3 length equals 13 residues. Between the trimmed V and J ends, which lost 7 bases and 5 bases, there was a span of 14 bases. From germline, CDR1 is SNHLY and CDR2 FYNNEI. DNA for the CDR3: TGTGCCAGCAATCTCAGGGTGGGGGAGACCCAGTACTTC. Its protein product is CASNLRVGETQYF.

The rearrangement uses TRBV15 and TRBJ1-4; 8 bases are a match to TRBD1. The junction had 5 bases not matched to a gene; V was cut back by 4 bases and J by 7 bases. This CDR3 spans 14 amino acids. Germline CDR1 is LNHNV and CDR2 is YYDKDF (reference sequence). This CDR3 reads CATSKQGDAEKLFF. The DNA of the CDR3 is TGTGCCACCAGCAAACAGGGGGATGCTGAAAAACTGTTTTTT.

The chain combines TRBV4-2 with TRBJ2-4, with 9 bases lining up with TRBD2. The CDR3 covers 17 residues. Germline CDR1 LGHNA, CDR2 YNFKEQ. The ends lost 0 bases at V and 1 base at J; junction bases unmatched: 4. Written as DNA, the CDR3 is TGTGCCAGCAGCCAAGATGCCAGCGGGGGGGCCAAAAACATTCAGTACTTC. Protein sequence: CASSQDASGGAKNIQYF.

V and J are TRBV5-1 and TRBJ2-6; D may be TRBD1 (5 bases). From germline, CDR1 is SGHRS and CDR2 YFSETQ. This CDR3 spans 16 amino acids. The germline V and J ends were trimmed by 3 bases and 4 bases, with 14 bases remaining between them. The CDR3 sequence: CASSSVPTAGANVLTF. The DNA of the CDR3 is TGCGCCAGCAGCTCCGTCCCGACAGCCGGGGCCAACGTCCTGACTTTC.

The chain links TRBV13 to TRBJ1-1; D is perhaps TRBD1 (6 bases). The germline gives CDR1 PRHDT, CDR2 FYEKMQ (reference sequence). V lost 5 bases to trimming and J lost 3 bases, with 16 bases between them. The CDR3 is made up of 15 amino acids. CDR3 in amino acids: CASSKGGAWDTEAFF. The CDR3 coding sequence is TGTGCCAGCAGCAAGGGGGGGGCTTGGGACACTGAAGCTTTCTTT. Together with reference TRBV13 and TRBJ1-1, the CDR3 gives the full variable domain: AAGVIQSPRHLIKEKRETATLKCYPIPRHDTVYWYQQGPGQDPQFLISFYEKMQSDKGSIPDRFSAQQFSDYHSELNMSSLELGDSALYFCASSKGGAWDTEAFFGQGTRLTVV.

The rearrangement links TRBV28 to TRBJ1-5; weak D call: TRBD1 (5 bases). Germline loops: CDR1 MDHEN, CDR2 SYDVKM. The CDR3 sequence is 15 residues long. With 6 bases removed from V and 1 base from J, the gap between germline ends came to 13 bases. The CDR3 DNA follows: TGTGCCAGCAGACCCCCCAGGGTGAGCAATCAGCCCCAGCATTTT. Translated, it gives CASRPPRVSNQPQHF.

The chain has TRBV19 and TRBJ1-1; possible D gene TRBD1, 6 bases. Trimming shortened V by 5 bases and J by 4 bases, and 20 bases separated the two germline ends. The CDR3 contains 16 residues. Germline assignment: CDR1 LNHDA and CDR2 SQIVND (reference sequence). The CDR3 nucleotides read TGTGCCAGTAGTTTACGATCTCAGGGGTCGGTCACTGAAGCTTTCTTT. Translated: CASSLRSQGSVTEAFF. Full variable domain (missing parts from reference TRBV19 and TRBJ1-1): DGGITQSPKYLFRKEGQNVTLSCEQNLNHDAMYWYRQDPGQGLRLIYYSQIVNDFQKGDIAEGYSVSREKKESFPLTVTSAQKNPTAFYLCASSLRSQGSVTEAFFGQGTRLTVV.

This rearrangement joins TRBV7-9 to TRBJ1-1; D is unresolved. V lost 5 bases and J lost 3, with 16 bases in between. This CDR3 has 15 residues. Germline values: CDR1 SEHNR, CDR2 FQNEAQ (reference sequence). CDR3 residues: CASSQTGITDTEAFF. The DNA for the CDR3 is TGTGCCAGCAGCCAAACCGGGATCACCGACACTGAAGCTTTCTTT.

The chain has TRBV9 and TRBJ2-4; D is perhaps TRBD2 (6 bases). This CDR3 comprises 13 residues. The germline V gene encodes CDR1 SGDLS and CDR2 YYNGEE. The V end was cut by 3 bases, the J end by 9 bases, with 13 bases between. In DNA form, the CDR3 reads TGTGCCAGCAGCGCCCTGGGGGGTGGCATTCAGTACTTC. Translation: CASSALGGGIQYF.

The sample holds one count of this clone. The chain has TRBV4-1 and TRBJ1-2, with D tentatively TRBD1 (6 bases). Per the germline V gene, CDR1 is MGHRA and CDR2 is YSYEKL. V lost 0 bases to trimming and J lost 9 bases, with 17 bases between them. This CDR3 comprises 15 residues. The CDR3 DNA is TGCGCCAGCAGCCAAGATCCAGGGGCGTTGAATAGCTACACCTTC. It encodes CASSQDPGALNSYTF.

V and J are TRBV7-2 and TRBJ1-2; D gene unclear. CDR1 is SGHTA, CDR2 FQGNSA, per germline. CDR3 length: 14 amino acids. Trimming removed 1 base at V and 2 bases at J, with 8 bases between. CDR3 region: CASSLVAENYGYTF. Written as DNA, the CDR3 is TGTGCCAGCAGCTTAGTAGCGGAAAACTATGGCTACACCTTC.

The gene calls are TRBV19 and TRBJ2-7, with D perhaps matching TRBD2 (5 bases). With 10 bases removed from V and 5 bases from J, the gap between germline ends came to 12 bases. In germline, CDR1 is LNHDA, CDR2 SQIVND (reference sequence). The length of the CDR3 is 11 residues. DNA of the CDR3: TGTGCCACCTCACACGGGAACGAGCAGTACGTC. Translation gives CATSHGNEQYV.

CDR3 in DNA: TGTGCCACACGGCAGACAGCTAACACCGGGGAGCTGTTTTTT. It translates to CATRQTANTGELFF. V is TRBV6-5 and J is TRBJ2-2, with D possibly being TRBD1 (5 bases). This CDR3 has 14 residues. The germline V gene has CDR1 MNHEY and CDR2 SVGAGI. The V end was cut by 10 bases, the J end by 2 bases, with 14 bases between.

V is TRBV7-9 and J is TRBJ1-1; possibly TRBD1 for D (5 bases). The CDR3 is 14 residues long. V was shortened by 8 bases and J by 4 bases, with 17 bases between the two germline ends. From germline, CDR1 is SEHNR and CDR2 FQNEAQ (reference sequence). DNA of the CDR3: TGTGCCAGCCAGGATACGGGGGACTTCACTGAAGCTTTCTTT. Its translation: CASQDTGDFTEAFF.

The chain recombines TRBV20-1 with TRBJ1-6; perhaps TRBD1 as D (5 bases). Germline V gives CDR1 DFQATT, CDR2 SNEGSKA (reference sequence). The CDR3 has 16 residues. Trimming cost V 3 bases and J 7 bases, with 19 bases left between them. The CDR3 DNA follows: TGCAGTGCTAGTTTTGCCGGGTTTGCAGGGAATTCACCCCTCCACTTT. Its protein is CSASFAGFAGNSPLHF.